The clone carrying this T cell receptor beta chain was counted at least ten times. The time point: before trial treatment. This sample was taken from a study of low-dose radiotherapy and immunotherapy resistance in tumors. Study as a whole: Ipilimumab 1 mg/kg every six weeks, together with nivolumab 240 mg every two weeks, was given intravenously to patients. On cycle 1 day 1, patients started four cycles of oral aspirin 300 mg daily.

TRAV- and TRBV-specific primers, spanning alpha and beta chains, primed first-strand cDNA. The authors ran about 20 PCR cycles to amplify TCRs with a constant-region primer and V-primer adapter. TCRdb reprocessed the reads with MiXCR, giving one entry per CDR3 protein. The sample shows under 90,000 distinct CDR3 sequences, 18% of them seen only once. The V end was cut by 4 bases, the J end by 2 bases, with 7 bases between. This CDR3 has 13 residues. Germline V gene data show CDR1 as WNHNN and CDR2 as SYGVQD (reference sequence). The material sequenced was PBMCs, taken before treatment. The chain carries TRBV10-1 and TRBJ2-3; D gene unclear. The origin of this receptor is a male donor with prostate cancer. The CDR3 DNA follows: TGCGCCAGCAGTGTAGTGATCACAGATACGCAGTATTTT. It encodes CASSVVITDTQYF.